These T cell receptor beta chains were read from a single sample in a study of PD-1 blockade in classical Hodgkin lymphoma. TCRdb keeps only in-frame clones here, not all; method: immunoSEQ multiplex PCR. Here the sample spans fewer than 30,000 clones, around 90% being singletons. Specimen: CD4+ T cells from blood. Source of these receptors: a human donor with classical Hodgkin lymphoma. The conserved cysteine and the conserved F or W are not part of the CDR3 here. The order of the fields is V gene, J gene, CDR3 protein.

V: TRBV5-1
J: TRBJ1-1
CDR3: ASSLSPDRANTEAF

V: TRBV5-6
J: TRBJ2-7
CDR3: ASGVDRYEQY

V: TRBV2
J: TRBJ1-1
CDR3: ASRTGLPTEAF

V: TRBV2
J: TRBJ2-1
CDR3: ASSESQFVGGEQF

V: TRBV6-4
J: TRBJ1-1
CDR3: ASSEGQGDTEAF

V: TRBV15
J: TRBJ2-1
CDR3: ATSRDRAGGIEQF

V: TRBV2
J: TRBJ2-2
CDR3: ASSEARVSGELF

V: TRBV9
J: TRBJ2-1
CDR3: ASSVGGRGEQF

V: TRBV28
J: TRBJ1-5
CDR3: ASSLAGGTQPQH

V: TRBV2
J: TRBJ2-1
CDR3: ASSGGLAGGPYEQF

V: TRBV2
J: TRBJ2-7
CDR3: ASSAPGQGYAEQY

V: TRBV19
J: TRBJ1-5
CDR3: ASRGTLYSNQPQH

V: TRBV7-2
J: TRBJ1-1
CDR3: ASSWRANTEAF

V: TRBV28
J: TRBJ1-1
CDR3: ASSPTSGQNTEAF

V: TRBV27
J: TRBJ2-7
CDR3: ASSLTSGRVGSYEQY

V: TRBV5-1
J: TRBJ2-3
CDR3: ASLDELTDTQY

V: TRBV4-3
J: TRBJ2-6
CDR3: ASSQVRLIVSGANVLT

V: TRBV4-3
J: TRBJ1-4
CDR3: ASSQGQAINEKLF

V: TRBV29-1
J: TRBJ1-3
CDR3: SKKQAPDGNTIY

V: TRBV30
J: TRBJ2-2
CDR3: AWSVNRFSNTGELF

V: TRBV19
J: TRBJ1-1
CDR3: ASSYRGATEAF

V: TRBV7-9
J: TRBJ2-7
CDR3: ASSPSGLSYEQY

V: TRBV11-2
J: TRBJ2-5
CDR3: ASSSPPGLAGVGETQY

V: TRBV5-1
J: TRBJ2-7
CDR3: ASSLQGGRGPYEQY

V: TRBV18
J: TRBJ1-1
CDR3: ASSLRTSGTEAF

V: TRBV5-1
J: TRBJ1-1
CDR3: ASSLQGAGTEAF

V: TRBV6-4
J: TRBJ2-1
CDR3: ASSLDRATGEQF

V: TRBV7-5
J: TRBJ2-1
CDR3: ARRVEFGEQF

V: TRBV5-4
J: TRBJ2-7
CDR3: ASSSEADSYEQY

V: TRBV2
J: TRBJ2-1
CDR3: ASSARQGAYNEQF

V: TRBV11-1
J: TRBJ2-7
CDR3: ASSSRWANYEQY

V: TRBV29-1
J: TRBJ2-7
CDR3: SVRRTGEGSEQY

V: TRBV6-1
J: TRBJ2-7
CDR3: ASGRGLWYEQY

V: TRBV7-2
J: TRBJ2-7
CDR3: ASSRDWSSYEQY

V: TRBV19
J: TRBJ2-1
CDR3: ASSIVAGSYNEQF

V: TRBV28
J: TRBJ2-7
CDR3: ASTRGDSPYEQY

V: TRBV5-1
J: TRBJ2-7
CDR3: ASSLGPFYEQY

V: TRBV14
J: TRBJ2-7
CDR3: ASSQSSSGGQY

V: TRBV19
J: TRBJ2-7
CDR3: ASSISSGSGYEQY

V: TRBV4-1
J: TRBJ2-1
CDR3: ASSQAHLSAYNEQF